Listed below are T cell receptor beta chains from one sample, sequenced in a study of cytomegalovirus exposure and HLA in healthy donors. Sequencing was performed with immunoSEQ multiplex PCR; in TCRdb, only in-frame clones are kept and a portion is missing. This table holds 110,000 to 150,000 clones, around three quarters found once. Sequencing was done on a sample of PBMCs. These receptors were collected from a woman in her fifties or sixties in good health and CMV-seropositive. Each CDR3 is given with its conserved first and last residue. The order of the fields is J gene, clone size, V gene, CDR3 protein. For some rows the clone size is stated as once, few or many, or as a class when expanded; others skip it.

J: TRBJ1-5; size: -; V: TRBV19; CDR3: CASSRQGAQPQHF
J: -; size: -; V: TRBV6-1; CDR3: CASRGHSSYEQYF
J: TRBJ2-1; size: -; V: TRBV25-1; CDR3: CASSGSRTSDSYNEQFF
J: TRBJ1-5; size: few; V: TRBV6-1; CDR3: CASSERPGQANQPQHF
J: TRBJ2-7; size: -; V: TRBV29-1; CDR3: CSVATGSYEQYF
J: TRBJ2-7; size: few; V: TRBV19; CDR3: CASRSTSGNVYEQYF
J: TRBJ2-1; size: -; V: TRBV7-2; CDR3: CASSLERRSYNEQFF
J: TRBJ2-3; size: -; V: TRBV7-3; CDR3: CASSLTSGTDTQYF
J: TRBJ1-1; size: -; V: TRBV5-1; CDR3: CASSLDRVEVNTEAFF
J: TRBJ2-3; size: few; V: TRBV6-5; CDR3: CASSYSGTGGTDTQYF
J: TRBJ1-5; size: -; V: TRBV7-2; CDR3: CASSLAGTNQPQHF
J: TRBJ2-3; size: once; V: TRBV28; CDR3: CASTPGTDTQYF
J: TRBJ1-1; size: -; V: TRBV6-5; CDR3: CASSYSRGLNTEAFF
J: TRBJ2-3; size: -; V: TRBV2; CDR3: CASRPLAGADTQYF
J: TRBJ2-2; size: -; V: TRBV6-1; CDR3: CASSEEGVVGQTFGTGELFF
J: TRBJ1-1; size: few; V: TRBV20-1; CDR3: CSARGQTEAFF
J: TRBJ1-5; size: -; V: TRBV27; CDR3: CASSFLPTVLGNQPQHF
J: TRBJ1-3; size: -; V: TRBV28; CDR3: CASSLRGPRNTIYF
J: TRBJ2-2; size: -; V: TRBV7-3; CDR3: CASSLGPSGRAGNGELFF
J: TRBJ2-5; size: few; V: TRBV7-9; CDR3: CASSIQGRQETQYF
J: TRBJ2-1; size: -; V: TRBV28; CDR3: CATRGGSYNEQFF
J: TRBJ1-1; size: -; V: TRBV18; CDR3: CASSHGRNTEAFF
J: TRBJ1-1; size: -; V: TRBV6-5; CDR3: CASRDRGNTEAFF
J: TRBJ1-1; size: few; V: TRBV6-5; CDR3: CASSRGQAEAFF